This T cell receptor beta chain emerged from a study of blood T cells in healthy people across ages. Using a J-beta primer mix together with a sample-barcoded 5' primer, a second PCR was run for roughly 6 to 12 cycles. The yield of each sample was at least 2.5 million CDR3-containing paired-end reads. TCRdb processed the 5' RACE reads anew with MiXCR; each CDR3 protein has one entry. The sample includes about 720,000 distinct CDR3 sequences, around 25% of them seen just once. Donors each provided 9.5 to 10 milliliters of peripheral blood. RNA extraction gave at least 5.5 micrograms of total RNA per sample. With 8 bases removed from V and 5 bases from J, the gap between germline ends came to 9 bases. The CDR3 totals 11 residues. CDR1 SNHLY and CDR2 FYNNEI come from the germline V gene. The data also belong to a second study, concerning T cells of mothers and their children. From that report: Normalized overlap was always slightly, never significantly, higher in related than unrelated mother-child pairs.

This sequence was found in a boy aged 5 to 17 in good health. The material sequenced was blood. The J gene is TRBJ2-5, the V gene TRBV2; D not resolved. CDR3 loop: CASSVMETQYF. DNA for the CDR3: TGTGCCAGCTCGGTCATGGAGACCCAGTACTTC.